One sample yielded the 19 T cell receptor beta chains listed below, sequenced in a study of blood T cell repertoires in COVID-19. Profiling relied on immunoSEQ multiplex PCR, and the TCRdb table lists in-frame clones only, not all of them. The data hold tens of thousands of clones, with roughly 88% observed a single time. The specimen was peripheral blood. These TCRs come from a man in his fifties or sixties with acute or convalescent COVID-19.

The rearrangement uses TRBV9 and TRBJ1-6, with TRBD1 matching over 8 bases. The CDR3 consists of 17 residues. V trimming: 4 bases; J trimming: 6 bases; junction bases outside the gene matches: 12. Looked up from germline, CDR1 is SGDLS and CDR2 is YYNGEE. The CDR3 DNA reads TGTGCCAGCAGCCCCCGACAGGGGATTTCACTTAATTCACCCCTCCACTTT. Amino acid sequence: CASSPRQGISLNSPLHF.

This clone was counted a single time. The V call is TRBV14, the J call TRBJ2-5; no clear D. V was cut by 1 base and J by 0 bases, with 9 bases left in between. The CDR3 sequence is 15 residues long. Germline V lookup: CDR1 SGHDN, CDR2 FVKESK. The chain's CDR3 is CASSQVVGYQETQYF. DNA of the CDR3: TGTGCCAGCAGCCAAGTGGTCGGGTACCAAGAGACCCAGTACTTC.

The chain combines TRBV27 with TRBJ1-2, with 8 bases lining up with TRBD1. From germline, CDR1 is MNHEY and CDR2 SMNVEV (reference sequence). The length of the CDR3 is 14 residues. V lost 5 bases, J lost 4 bases, and 6 bases stayed unmatched. The CDR3 is CASSALTGAYGYTF. CDR3 coding DNA: TGTGCCAGCAGTGCCCTGACAGGGGCCTATGGCTACACCTTC.

The genes are TRBV19 and TRBJ1-1, with a weak D call TRBD1 (5 bases). CDR1 and CDR2 (germline): LNHDA, SQIVND (reference sequence). Trimming took 3 bases from V and 7 from J, leaving 12 bases between them. CDR3 length: 13 residues. The CDR3 nucleotides read TGTGCCAGTAGTATCCTCGGGGGGGGTGAAGCTTTCTTT. Its protein product is CASSILGGGEAFF.

DNA for the CDR3: TGTGCCAGCTCACCGAATGGACAGGGTAACACCGGGGAGCTGTTTTTT. The encoded protein is CASSPNGQGNTGELFF. The chain combines TRBV18 with TRBJ2-2; the match to TRBD1 covers 8 bases. From germline, CDR1 is KGHSH and CDR2 LQKENI. This CDR3 is 16 amino acids long. V lost 3 bases to trimming and J lost 2 bases; unmatched junction nucleotides: 5.

The chain employs TRBV4-1 and TRBJ1-5, with D possibly matching TRBD1 (5 bases). Germline V CDR1 and CDR2: MGHRA, YSYEKL. Between the trimmed V and J ends, which lost 0 bases and 10 bases, there was a span of 22 bases. The CDR3 extends over 17 amino acids. The CDR3, as DNA: TGCGCCAGCAGCCAAGATCCCCCAGGGTTGGGTCGGAGTCCCCAGCATTTT. This translates into CASSQDPPGLGRSPQHF.

In its sample, this clone was seen once. This chain uses TRBV3-1 (or the pseudogene TRBV3-2) with TRBJ2-4; D remains ambiguous. In germline, CDR1 is LGHDT, CDR2 YNNKEL (reference sequence). The CDR3 is made up of 15 amino acids. V gave up 0 bases and J gave up 4 bases, with 10 bases separating them. For the CDR3, the DNA is TGTGCCAGCAGCCAAGACTTTCCGGAGAAAAACATTCAGTACTTC. Its protein product is CASSQDFPEKNIQYF.

V gene TRBV2 combines with J gene TRBJ2-2; 9 bases are shared with TRBD1. Trimming cost V 4 bases and J 5 bases; bases outside gene matches: 5. The CDR3 runs to 15 residues. The germline V gene encodes CDR1 SNHLY and CDR2 FYNNEI. This CDR3 is CASSVTGGDTGELFF. CDR3 DNA sequence: TGTGCCAGCAGTGTAACAGGGGGCGATACCGGGGAGCTGTTTTTT. The variable domain in full, completed from reference TRBV2 and TRBJ2-2, reads EPEVTQTPSHQVTQMGQEVILRCVPISNHLYFYWYRQILGQKVEFLVSFYNNEISEKSEIFDDQFSVERPDGSNFTLKIRSTKLEDSAMYFCASSVTGGDTGELFFGEGSRLTVL.

The chain recombines TRBV11-2 with TRBJ2-1, with 7 bases aligning to TRBD1. Germline V lookup: CDR1 SGHAT, CDR2 FQNNGV. CDR3 size: 16 residues. J gave up 3 bases and V 5 bases, and 10 bases lay outside the gene matches. This CDR3 reads CASSHIVAGGYNEQFF. Here the CDR3 DNA reads TGTGCCAGCAGCCACATCGTGGCAGGGGGCTACAATGAGCAGTTCTTC. Variable domain in full (rest from reference TRBV11-2 and TRBJ2-1): EAGVAQSPRYKIIEKRQSVAFWCNPISGHATLYWYQQILGQGPKLLIQFQNNGVVDDSQLPKDRFSAERLKGVDSTLKIQPAKLEDSAVYLCASSHIVAGGYNEQFFGPGTRLTVL.

This sequence joins TRBV5-1 and TRBJ2-2, with 8 bases aligning to TRBD2. Germline V lookup: CDR1 SGHRS, CDR2 YFSETQ. The CDR3 runs to 16 residues. Germline trimming cut 0 bases from V and 5 bases from J; bases unmatched to any gene: 6. CDR3: CASSLDGRVLTGELFF. CDR3 DNA sequence: TGCGCCAGCAGCTTGGACGGGAGGGTCCTTACCGGGGAGCTGTTTTTT.

This clone showed up just a few times. This sequence joins TRBV9 and TRBJ2-7; TRBD1 matches at 11 bases. The V and J ends lost 2 bases and 6 bases, in that order; junction bases with no gene match: 1. The CDR3 has 13 amino acids. Germline lookup yields CDR1 SGDLS and CDR2 YYNGEE. CDR3 DNA: TGTGCCAGCAGCGTGGGACAGGGGGGCGAGCAGTACTTC. Protein sequence: CASSVGQGGEQYF.

The J gene is TRBJ2-7, the V gene TRBV2, with D possibly being TRBD2 (6 bases). The CDR3 extends over 14 amino acids. Germline loops: CDR1 SNHLY, CDR2 FYNNEI. V shed 7 bases and J shed 0 bases, with 13 bases lying between them. Here the CDR3 reads CASTGGPSSYEQYF. CDR3 in DNA: TGTGCCAGCACCGGGGGACCTAGCTCCTACGAGCAGTACTTC.

The rearrangement uses TRBV21-1 and TRBJ2-3; the D call in the table, TRBD2, was not verified against the DNA. TRBV21-1 is listed as a pseudogene. CDR3 length equals 16 residues. Here the CDR3 reads CASSKGQRGALHTQYF. CDR3 DNA: TGTGCCAGCAGCAAAGGGCAGCGGGGGGCCCTCCATACGCAGTATTTT.

The rearrangement joins TRBV10-3 to TRBJ2-7, with 7 bases that match TRBD1. CDR1 ENHRY and CDR2 SYGVKD come from the germline V gene. The ends lost 5 bases at V and 3 bases at J; junction bases unmatched: 4. This CDR3 spans 13 amino acids. The CDR3 here is CAISTGVRYEQYF. CDR3 DNA sequence: TGTGCCATCAGTACAGGGGTCCGCTACGAGCAGTACTTC.

The V gene is TRBV6-5, the J gene TRBJ1-3; a weak D match, TRBD1 (5 bases). The CDR3 length is 14 residues. V shed 6 bases and J shed 7 bases, with 16 bases lying between them. CDR1 and CDR2 from the germline V gene are MNHEY and SVGAGI. CDR3 sequence (DNA): TGTGCCAGCAGGCCACCGGGCAGGGTCAACACCATATATTTT. Encoded protein: CASRPPGRVNTIYF.

The genes are TRBV18 and TRBJ2-3; 7 nucleotides line up with TRBD2. CDR3 size: 15 residues. V lost 2 bases to trimming and J lost 4 bases; unmatched junction nucleotides: 6. The V gene's germline CDR1 is KGHSH and CDR2 LQKENI. The CDR3: CASSPNQGGADTQYF. The DNA of the CDR3 is TGTGCCAGCTCACCAAATCAGGGAGGGGCAGATACGCAGTATTTT.

This sequence joins TRBV5-6 and TRBJ1-1, with D unclear. The CDR3 contains 14 residues. The germline V gene encodes CDR1 SGHDT and CDR2 YYEEEE. The germline V and J ends were trimmed by 2 bases and 1 base, with 9 bases remaining between them. The CDR3 protein is CASSFGRGNTEAFF. In DNA, the CDR3 is TGTGCCAGCAGCTTCGGACGGGGGAACACTGAAGCTTTCTTT.

This clone was recorded once. The chain employs TRBV18 and TRBJ2-5; 9 bases fit TRBD2. Germline V gives CDR1 KGHSH, CDR2 LQKENI. V shed 2 bases and J 4 bases; nucleotides not matched to a gene: 5. The CDR3 is made up of 15 amino acids. CDR3 loop: CASSPSRGGVETQYF. The CDR3 DNA reads as TGTGCCAGCTCACCATCGCGGGGGGGCGTAGAGACCCAGTACTTC.

CDR3 DNA: TGCGCCAGCAGTGTCACAGGTTCGTTGGACACTGAAGCTTTCTTT. Protein sequence: CASSVTGSLDTEAFF. The genes are TRBV10-1 and TRBJ1-1, with a tentative D call TRBD1 (5 bases). CDR1 WNHNN and CDR2 SYGVQD come from the germline V gene (reference sequence). Trimming pared 4 bases from V and 3 bases from J, leaving 15 bases between. The length of the CDR3 is 15 residues.